Listed below are T cell receptor beta chains from one sample, sequenced in a study of T-cell reconstitution after alpha-beta-depleted transplantation in children. TCRdb used MiXCR to reprocess the PCR reads, holding one entry per CDR3 protein. The sample includes around 400,000 distinct CDR3 sequences, just over 20% of them seen just once. The sequencing here drew on PBMCs from the stem cell graft donor, taken from the stem cell graft. These TCRs come from a human donor who donated a stem cell graft to a child with acute myeloid leukemia. The CDR3 runs from the conserved cysteine through the conserved F or W. A D gene is named only where the DNA matches it firmly. Clone size is given for some rows only: seen once, a few or many times, or a class if the clone is expanded.

TRBJ1-1 14 TRBD1 TRBV11-2 - TGTGCCAGCAGCTTAGACAGGGGGGACACTGAAGCTTTCTTT CASSLDRGDTEAFF
TRBJ1-2 13 - TRBV5-1 many TGCGCCAGCAGCTTGCAAGCAAACTATGGCTACACCTTC CASSLQANYGYTF
TRBJ2-1 14 - TRBV7-9 - TGTGCCAGCAGCTCCCCACCCCAACCCACTGAGCAGTTCTTC CASSSPPQPTEQFF
TRBJ2-3 15 - TRBV12-3/TRBV12-4 few TGTGCCAGCAGTTTGGTTTTGACGGGCACAGATACGCAGTATTTT CASSLVLTGTDTQYF
TRBJ2-2 15 - TRBV6-4 - TGTGCCAGCAGTGCGGGACCCCAGGGCACCGGGGAGCTGTTTTTT CASSAGPQGTGELFF
TRBJ2-6 14 - TRBV27 - TGTGCCAGCACCCCATTTTCTGGGGCCAACGTCGTGACTTTC CASTPFSGANVVTF
TRBJ2-1 18 TRBD1 TRBV20-1 - TGCAGTGCTAGGGGACAGGGGAAAGTTATGGCTACCTACAATGAGCAGTTCTTC CSARGQGKVMATYNEQFF
TRBJ2-1 16 TRBD2 TRBV4-3 few TGCGCCAGCAGCCAAACCGGGACTAGCGAAATCAATGAGCAGTTCTTC CASSQTGTSEINEQFF
TRBJ1-1 17 - TRBV12-3/TRBV12-4 - TGTGCCAGCAGGCTAAAAGCATTGGGGCAGGGGCCCGCCGGAGCTTTCTTT CASRLKALGQGPAGAFF
TRBJ1-4 15 - TRBV20-1 - TGCAGTGCTAGAGTATCGGGTACAGTGAGTGGAAAACTGTTTTTT CSARVSGTVSGKLFF
TRBJ1-4 15 TRBD1 TRBV28 many TGTGCCAGCAGTTTATCGCCAGGGGGCTGGGAAAAACTGTTTTTT CASSLSPGGWEKLFF
TRBJ2-2 16 - TRBV20-1 - TGCAGTGCTCCCCGCGCTTCGGGAACGAACACCGGGGAGCTGTTTTTT CSAPRASGTNTGELFF
TRBJ2-1 15 - TRBV7-2 few TGTGCCAGCAGCCAGGGTTGGACAAGCTACAATGAGCAGTTCTTC CASSQGWTSYNEQFF
TRBJ2-7 12 TRBD1 TRBV29-1 many TGCAGCGTTGATGACAGGGGGAACGAGCAGTACTTC CSVDDRGNEQYF
TRBJ1-3 15 TRBD1 TRBV20-1 - TGCAGTGCTACCGGGACAGCGAAGAAGGGTAACACCATATATTTT CSATGTAKKGNTIYF
TRBJ2-3 18 TRBD2 TRBV27 few TGTGCCAGCAGTCCCCGGCGGCTAGCGGGATCTAGCACAGATACGCAGTATTTT CASSPRRLAGSSTDTQYF
TRBJ2-5 16 TRBD2 TRBV18 few TGTGCCAGCTCACCATCAGCGGGAGCCATTCAAGAGACCCAGTACTTC CASSPSAGAIQETQYF
TRBJ2-3 16 TRBD2 TRBV4-3 few TGCGCCAGCAGCCAAGATGAGGGACTAGCGGCAGATACGCAGTATTTT CASSQDEGLAADTQYF
TRBJ2-3 13 - TRBV7-3 few TGTGCCAGCAGCCCCTCGGGGGCAGATACGCAGTATTTT CASSPSGADTQYF
TRBJ2-2 17 - TRBV28 - TGTGCCAGCAGATCTCCCTCCGGACTCGCGAACACCGGGGAGCTGTTTTTT CASRSPSGLANTGELFF
TRBJ2-5 12 - TRBV12-3/TRBV12-4 few TGTGCCAGCGAGGGGCTCCACCGGACCCAGTACTTC CASEGLHRTQYF
TRBJ2-3 15 - TRBV20-1 many TGCAGTGCTCCCCGCACCGGGACCAGCACAGATACGCAGTATTTT CSAPRTGTSTDTQYF
TRBJ2-5 13 - TRBV28 few TGTGCCAGCAGGAGGACAGCTCGGGAGACCCAGTACTTC CASRRTARETQYF
TRBJ1-5 16 TRBD1 TRBV12-3/TRBV12-4 - TGTGCCAGCAGTTTTAGGCGGCAGGGGGGTAATCAGCCCCAGCATTTT CASSFRRQGGNQPQHF
TRBJ2-7 14 - TRBV20-1 - TGCAGTGCTAGAGAGGGGGGCGGCACCTACGAGCAGTACTTC CSAREGGGTYEQYF
TRBJ2-7 15 TRBD2 TRBV28 - TGTGCCAGCAGTAGCATAGCGGGAGTGACCTACGAGCAGTACTTC CASSSIAGVTYEQYF
TRBJ2-1 15 - TRBV7-2 many TGTGCCAGCAGTTTGGGCGGGAACTCATACAATGAGCAGTTCTTC CASSLGGNSYNEQFF
TRBJ2-7 15 - TRBV24-1 - TGTGCCACCAGTGATCACAGGACGGGAGTGAGCGAGCAGTACTTC CATSDHRTGVSEQYF
TRBJ2-1 14 - TRBV12-3/TRBV12-4 many TGTGCCAGCAGTTTAGGGGGAAACTACAATGAGCAGTTCTTC CASSLGGNYNEQFF
TRBJ2-3 14 TRBD1 TRBV4-2 - TGTGCCAGCAGCCACGGGACAGGTTCAGATACGCAGTATTTT CASSHGTGSDTQYF
TRBJ2-2 17 TRBD1 TRBV24-1 many TGTGCCACCAGTGAACCAATAACCGGGACAGAGTCCGGGGAGCTGTTTTTT CATSEPITGTESGELFF
TRBJ2-7 13 TRBD1 TRBV12-3/TRBV12-4 many TGTGCCAGCAGTCGGGACAGCTCCTACGAGCAGTACTTC CASSRDSSYEQYF
TRBJ2-7 16 TRBD1 TRBV12-3/TRBV12-4 few TGTGCCAGCAGTTCTTACCCGGACAGGGCTTGGGACGAGCAGTACTTC CASSSYPDRAWDEQYF
TRBJ2-5 15 - TRBV5-6 - TGTGCCAGCAGCTTTTATCGGACAGAAGGGGAGACCCAGTACTTC CASSFYRTEGETQYF
TRBJ2-7 13 - TRBV13 - TGTGCCAGCAGCTTACTCGCTAGTGACGAGCAGTACTTC CASSLLASDEQYF
TRBJ2-7 12 - TRBV24-1 - TGTGCCACCAGTGATTTGACAGGATACGAGTACTTC CATSDLTGYEYF
TRBJ2-1 14 - TRBV20-1 - TGCAGTGCTGGCAGAAGGGCAGGGTTCAATGAGCAGTTCTTC CSAGRRAGFNEQFF
TRBJ2-5 18 TRBD2 TRBV10-3 - TGTGCCATCGGGCGCCCGGGACTAGCGGGAGAGGTCGGAGAGACCCAGTACTTC CAIGRPGLAGEVGETQYF
TRBJ2-7 12 - TRBV20-1 few TGCAGTGCTAGGGACCAAGCCTACGAGCAGTACTTC CSARDQAYEQYF
TRBJ2-7 13 TRBD2 TRBV29-1 many TGCAGCGTTGGGGCTAGCGGAACCTACGAGCAGTACTTC CSVGASGTYEQYF
TRBJ2-3 14 - TRBV5-1 few TGCGCCAGCACGGACTCTCTGAGCACAGATACGCAGTATTTT CASTDSLSTDTQYF
TRBJ1-1 14 TRBD1 TRBV6-5 - TGTGCCAGCAGTTACGTTCAGGGGGGAACTGAAGCTTTCTTT CASSYVQGGTEAFF
TRBJ2-7 12 - TRBV28 few TGTGCCAGCAGGAAGACATCCTACGAGCAGTACTTC CASRKTSYEQYF
TRBJ2-1 15 TRBD1 TRBV20-1 - TGCAGTGCTTCTTTAGGGGGCGCGTCCTACAATGAGCAGTTCTTC CSASLGGASYNEQFF
TRBJ1-1 16 - TRBV12-3/TRBV12-4 - TGTGCCAGCAGTTTAAAATTAATTGGGAAAAACACTGAAGCTTTCTTT CASSLKLIGKNTEAFF
TRBJ2-7 15 TRBD1 TRBV7-2 few TGTGCCAGCAGCCCCGACGGGACAGTTGCCTACGAGCAGTACTTC CASSPDGTVAYEQYF
TRBJ1-1 15 - TRBV24-1 few TGTGCCACCAGTGATTCAGGGACGCGTAACACTGAAGCTTTCTTT CATSDSGTRNTEAFF
TRBJ2-1 14 - TRBV6-2/TRBV6-3 - TGTGCCAGCAGTTCCGGACGCTTATACAATGAGCAGTTCTTC CASSSGRLYNEQFF
TRBJ2-1 14 - TRBV9 - TGTGCCAGCAGCGTAAGCGGGTCCAACAATGAGCAGTTCTTC CASSVSGSNNEQFF
TRBJ2-5 14 - TRBV2 - TGTGCCAGCAGTGGGGGGGCAGGCGAAGAGACCCAGTACTTC CASSGGAGEETQYF
TRBJ2-2 14 TRBD1 TRBV10-1 few TGCGCCAGCAGTGAGAACAGGGGGCTAGGGGAGCTGTTTTTT CASSENRGLGELFF
TRBJ1-5 12 - TRBV20-1 - TGCAGTGCCCGCGGGGATTCGCAGCCCCAGCATTTT CSARGDSQPQHF
TRBJ2-1 14 - TRBV29-1 few TGCAGCGTCAGGACAGCCATGATAAACGGTGAGCAGTTCTTC CSVRTAMINGEQFF